The present entry profiles one T cell receptor beta chain with its context. The antigen remains undetermined. The data were taken from a study of cytomegalovirus exposure and HLA in healthy donors. The PCR contained 60 Vbeta and 13 Jbeta primers. In the original processing: Later reanalysis found 70 million to 95 million unique TCR beta chains, roughly 10 million of them shared. The method was immunoSEQ multiplex PCR; TCRdb's version includes in-frame clones alone and lacks a portion of them. Clone size and V and J calls were adopted from that table, with D and trimming inferred from the DNA. In the table there are about 140,000 clones, 78% of which are singletons. Among the donors, all were healthy bone marrow donors. Study results and caveats: Earlier findings revealed that most TCR beta V segments proved productive either about 87% or about 30% of the time.

This CDR3 is built from 13 residues. In germline, CDR1 is KGHSH, CDR2 LQKENI. The V and J ends lost 3 bases and 7 bases respectively, with 12 bases between them. Sequenced input: PBMCs. The genes are TRBV18 and TRBJ1-1; D ambiguous. This TCR was sampled from a female donor in good health and CMV-seronegative. This CDR3 reads CASSPRHEFEAFF. The CDR3 nucleotides are TGTGCCAGCTCACCTCGACACGAGTTTGAAGCTTTCTTT.